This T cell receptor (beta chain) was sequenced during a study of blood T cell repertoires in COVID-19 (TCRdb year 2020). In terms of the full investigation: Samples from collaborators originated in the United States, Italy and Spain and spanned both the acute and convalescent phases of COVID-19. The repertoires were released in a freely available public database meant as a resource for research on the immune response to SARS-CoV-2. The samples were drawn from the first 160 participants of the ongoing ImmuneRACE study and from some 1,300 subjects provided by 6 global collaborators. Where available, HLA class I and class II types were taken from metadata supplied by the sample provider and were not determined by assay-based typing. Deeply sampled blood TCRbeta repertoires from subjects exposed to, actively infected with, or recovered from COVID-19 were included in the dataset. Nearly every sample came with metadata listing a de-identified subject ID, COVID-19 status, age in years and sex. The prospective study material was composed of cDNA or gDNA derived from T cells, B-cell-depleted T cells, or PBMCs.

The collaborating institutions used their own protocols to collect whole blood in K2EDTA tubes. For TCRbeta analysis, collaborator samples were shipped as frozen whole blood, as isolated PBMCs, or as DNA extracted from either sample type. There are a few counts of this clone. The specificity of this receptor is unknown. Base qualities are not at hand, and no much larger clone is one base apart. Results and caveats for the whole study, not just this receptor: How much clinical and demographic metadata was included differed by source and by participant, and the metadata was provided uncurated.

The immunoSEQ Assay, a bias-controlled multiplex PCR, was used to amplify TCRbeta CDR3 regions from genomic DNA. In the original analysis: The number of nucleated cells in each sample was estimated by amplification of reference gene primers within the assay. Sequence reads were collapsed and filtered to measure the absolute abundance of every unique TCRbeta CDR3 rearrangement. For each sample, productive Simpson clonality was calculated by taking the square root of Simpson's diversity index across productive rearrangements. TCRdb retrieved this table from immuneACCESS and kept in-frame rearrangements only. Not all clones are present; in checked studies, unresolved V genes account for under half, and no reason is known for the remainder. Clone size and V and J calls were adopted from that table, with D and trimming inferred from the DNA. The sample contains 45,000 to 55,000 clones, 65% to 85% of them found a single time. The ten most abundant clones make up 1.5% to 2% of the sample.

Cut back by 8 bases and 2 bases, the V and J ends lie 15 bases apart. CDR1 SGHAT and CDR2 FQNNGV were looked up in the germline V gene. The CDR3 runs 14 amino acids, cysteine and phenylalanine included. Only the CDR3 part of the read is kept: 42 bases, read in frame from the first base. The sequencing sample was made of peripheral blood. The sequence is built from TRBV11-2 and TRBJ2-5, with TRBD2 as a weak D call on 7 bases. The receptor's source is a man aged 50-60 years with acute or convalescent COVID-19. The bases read TGTGCCAGCTCGCCGGGGGGCGGTCAAGAGACCCAGTACTTC. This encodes CASSPGGGQETQYF.